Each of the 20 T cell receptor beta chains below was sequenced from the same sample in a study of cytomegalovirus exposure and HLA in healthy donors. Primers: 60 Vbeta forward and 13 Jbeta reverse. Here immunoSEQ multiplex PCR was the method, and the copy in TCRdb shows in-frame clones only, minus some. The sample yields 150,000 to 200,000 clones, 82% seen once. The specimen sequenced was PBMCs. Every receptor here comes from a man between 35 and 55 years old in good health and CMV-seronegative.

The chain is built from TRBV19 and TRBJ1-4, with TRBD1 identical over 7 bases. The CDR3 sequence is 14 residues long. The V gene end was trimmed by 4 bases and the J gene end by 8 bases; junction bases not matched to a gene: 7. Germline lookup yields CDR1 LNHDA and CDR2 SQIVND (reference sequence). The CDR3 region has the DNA TGTGCCAGTAGTACGACAGGGAGTGGCGAAAAACTGTTTTTT. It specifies CASSTTGSGEKLFF.

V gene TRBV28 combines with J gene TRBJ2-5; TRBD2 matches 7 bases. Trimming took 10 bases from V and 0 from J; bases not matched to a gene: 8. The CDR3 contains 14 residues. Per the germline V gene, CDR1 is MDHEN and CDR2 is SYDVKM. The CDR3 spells CATSRGVYQETQYF. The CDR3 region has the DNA TGTGCCACCTCTCGGGGGGTGTACCAAGAGACCCAGTACTTC.

The CDR3 DNA sequence: TGTGCCAGCAGTTTATCTGGCCACGAGCAGTACTTC. Translating gives CASSLSGHEQYF. The chain has TRBV27 and TRBJ2-7; no reliable D call. Germline loops: CDR1 MNHEY, CDR2 SMNVEV (reference sequence). The CDR3 covers 12 residues. Trimming left V 0 bases short and J 5 bases short, with 5 bases between.

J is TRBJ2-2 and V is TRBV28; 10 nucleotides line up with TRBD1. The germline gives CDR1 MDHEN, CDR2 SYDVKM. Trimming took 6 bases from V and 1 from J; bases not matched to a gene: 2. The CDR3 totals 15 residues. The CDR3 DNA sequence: TGTGCCAGCAGCCGGACAGGGGGGAACACCGGGGAGCTGTTTTTT. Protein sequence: CASSRTGGNTGELFF.

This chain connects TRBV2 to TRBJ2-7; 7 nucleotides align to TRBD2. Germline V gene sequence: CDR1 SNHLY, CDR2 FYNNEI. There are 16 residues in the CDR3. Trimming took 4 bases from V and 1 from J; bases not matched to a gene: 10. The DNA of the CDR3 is TGTGCCAGCAGTGGTGGGGGGGGGACGGTTTCCTACGAGCAGTACTTC. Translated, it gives CASSGGGGTVSYEQYF.

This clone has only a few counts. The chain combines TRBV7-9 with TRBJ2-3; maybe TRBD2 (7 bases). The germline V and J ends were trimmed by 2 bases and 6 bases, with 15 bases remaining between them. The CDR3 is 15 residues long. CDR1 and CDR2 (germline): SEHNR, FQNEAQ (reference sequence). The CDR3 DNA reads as TGTGCCAGCAGCTTACGGGGGGACACCGCCGATACGCAGTATTTT. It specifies CASSLRGDTADTQYF.

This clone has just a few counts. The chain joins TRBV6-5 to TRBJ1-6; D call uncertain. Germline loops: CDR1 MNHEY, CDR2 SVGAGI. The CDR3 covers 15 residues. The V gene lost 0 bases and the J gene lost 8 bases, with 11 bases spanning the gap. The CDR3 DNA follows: TGTGCCAGCAGTTACTCCGAGTCTAGTGATTCACCCCTCCACTTT. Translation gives CASSYSESSDSPLHF.

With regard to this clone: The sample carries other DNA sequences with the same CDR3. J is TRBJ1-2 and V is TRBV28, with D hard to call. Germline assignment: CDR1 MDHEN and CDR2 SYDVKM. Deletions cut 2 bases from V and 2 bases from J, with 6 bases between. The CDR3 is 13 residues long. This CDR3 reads CASSLGGNYGYTF. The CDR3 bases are TGTGCCAGCAGTTTAGGCGGAAACTATGGCTACACCTTC.

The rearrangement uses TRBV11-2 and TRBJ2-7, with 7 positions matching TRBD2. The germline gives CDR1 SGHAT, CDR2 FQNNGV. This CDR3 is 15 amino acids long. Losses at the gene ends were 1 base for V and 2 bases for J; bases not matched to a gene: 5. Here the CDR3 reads CASSLVWEGPYEQYF. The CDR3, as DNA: TGTGCCAGCAGCTTAGTTTGGGAGGGCCCCTACGAGCAGTACTTC.

The CDR3 spells CASSLEAGGFEAQYF. CDR3 coding DNA: TGCGCCAGCAGCTTGGAGGCAGGGGGCTTTGAGGCCCAGTACTTC. The genes are TRBV5-1 and TRBJ2-5; 8 bases line up with TRBD1. V lost 0 bases to trimming and J lost 9 bases; unmatched junction nucleotides: 10. This CDR3 region has 15 residues. Germline assignment: CDR1 SGHRS and CDR2 YFSETQ.

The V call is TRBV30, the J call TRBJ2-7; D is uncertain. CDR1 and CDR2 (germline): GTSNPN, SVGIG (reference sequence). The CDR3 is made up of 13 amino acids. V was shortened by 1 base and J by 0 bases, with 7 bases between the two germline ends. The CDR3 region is CAWSEWASYEQYF. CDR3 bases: TGTGCCTGGAGTGAGTGGGCCTCCTACGAGCAGTACTTC.

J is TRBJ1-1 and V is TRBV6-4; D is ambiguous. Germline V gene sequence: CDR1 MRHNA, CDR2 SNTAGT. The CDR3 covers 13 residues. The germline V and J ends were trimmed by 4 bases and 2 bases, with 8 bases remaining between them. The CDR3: CASSVMANTEAFF. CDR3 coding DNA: TGTGCCAGCAGTGTGATGGCCAACACTGAAGCTTTCTTT.

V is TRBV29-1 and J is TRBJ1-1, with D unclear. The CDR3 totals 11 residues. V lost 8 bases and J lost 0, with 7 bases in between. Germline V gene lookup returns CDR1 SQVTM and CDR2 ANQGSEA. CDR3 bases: TGCAGCTCACAACTGAACACTGAAGCTTTCTTT. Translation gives CSSQLNTEAFF. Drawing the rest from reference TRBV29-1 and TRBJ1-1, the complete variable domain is SAVISQKPSRDICQRGTSLTIQCQVDSQVTMMFWYRQQPGQSLTLIATANQGSEATYESGFVIDKFPISRPNLTFSTLTVSNMSPEDSSIYLCSSQLNTEAFFGQGTRLTVV.

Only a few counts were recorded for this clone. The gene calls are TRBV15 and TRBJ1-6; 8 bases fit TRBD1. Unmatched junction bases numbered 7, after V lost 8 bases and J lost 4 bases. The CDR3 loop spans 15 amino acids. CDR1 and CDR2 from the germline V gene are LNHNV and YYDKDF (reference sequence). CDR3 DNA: TGTGCCACCCTCAAACAGGGGGGTTATAATTCACCCCTCCACTTT. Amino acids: CATLKQGGYNSPLHF.

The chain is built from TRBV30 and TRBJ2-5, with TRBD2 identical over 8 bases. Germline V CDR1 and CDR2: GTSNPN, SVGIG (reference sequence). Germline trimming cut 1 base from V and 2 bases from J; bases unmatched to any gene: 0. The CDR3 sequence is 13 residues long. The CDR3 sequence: CAWSAGGQETQYF. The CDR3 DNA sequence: TGTGCCTGGAGTGCGGGAGGGCAAGAGACCCAGTACTTC.

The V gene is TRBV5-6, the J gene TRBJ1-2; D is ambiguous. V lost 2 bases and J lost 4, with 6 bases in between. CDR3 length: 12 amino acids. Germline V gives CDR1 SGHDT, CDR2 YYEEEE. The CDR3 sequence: CASSLGGYGYTF. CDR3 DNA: TGTGCCAGCAGCTTAGGCGGCTATGGCTACACCTTC.

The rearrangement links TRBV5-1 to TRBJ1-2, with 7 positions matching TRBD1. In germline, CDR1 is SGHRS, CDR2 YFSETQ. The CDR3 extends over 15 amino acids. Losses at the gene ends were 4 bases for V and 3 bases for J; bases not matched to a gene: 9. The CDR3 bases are TGCGCCAGCAGCCCCGACGACAGGGAGTACTATGGCTACACCTTC. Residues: CASSPDDREYYGYTF.

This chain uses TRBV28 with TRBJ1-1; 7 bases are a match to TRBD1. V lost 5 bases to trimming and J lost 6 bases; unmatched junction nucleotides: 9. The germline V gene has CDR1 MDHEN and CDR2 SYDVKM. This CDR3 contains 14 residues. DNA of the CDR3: TGTGCCAGCAGTAAAAGGGTGGGACAGTCTGAAGCTTTCTTT. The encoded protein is CASSKRVGQSEAFF.

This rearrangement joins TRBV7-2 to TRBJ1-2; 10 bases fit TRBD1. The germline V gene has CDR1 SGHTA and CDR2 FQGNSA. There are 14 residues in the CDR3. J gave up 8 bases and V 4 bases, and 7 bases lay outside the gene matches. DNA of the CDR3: TGTGCCAGCAGCTCCCGGACGGACAGGGGGGGCTACACCTTC. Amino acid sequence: CASSSRTDRGGYTF.

CDR3 amino acids: CASKWSAGNTGELFF. The CDR3 DNA reads TGTGCCAGCAAGTGGTCGGCGGGGAACACCGGGGAGCTGTTTTTT. V and J are TRBV2 and TRBJ2-2; a weak D match, TRBD2 (5 bases). There are 15 residues in the CDR3. V was pared by 7 bases and J by 1 base, with 13 bases between. Germline CDR1 is SNHLY and CDR2 is FYNNEI.